This is a list of T cell receptor beta chains from one sample in a study of T cells in Graves' hyperthyroidism and ophthalmopathy. TCRdb used MiXCR to reprocess the multiplex PCR reads, holding one entry per CDR3 protein. Here the sample spans hundreds of thousands of distinct CDR3 sequences, around 40% being singletons. Sequenced input: blood. Source of these receptors: a woman between 35 and 50 years old with Graves' hyperthyroidism. The CDR3 runs from the conserved cysteine through the conserved F or W. The D gene is left open where the match is weak. Expanded clones get a size class; other rows say once, few or many, or leave the size out.

abundance | j_gene | d_gene | v_gene | CDR3nt | CDR3aa
NA | TRBJ2-7 | NA | TRBV6-6 | TGTGCCAGCAGTTACCGCGGCGGGCAGGCCGACTACGAGCAGTACTTC | CASSYRGGQADYEQYF
few | TRBJ1-4 | NA | TRBV4-3 | TGCGCCAGCAGCCCTGGGGCAGGCCAAGAAAAACTGTTTTTT | CASSPGAGQEKLFF
NA | TRBJ1-1 | NA | TRBV27 | TGTGCCAGCACGGCGGGAGGTGAAGCTTTCTTT | CASTAGGEAFF
few | TRBJ2-7 | TRBD1 | TRBV28 | TGTGCCAGCAGGGGGACAGGGCCGACCTACGAGCAGTACTTC | CASRGTGPTYEQYF
NA | TRBJ1-3 | NA | TRBV2 | TGTGCCAGCAGTTACTTAAGGGTATCTGGAAGCACCATATATTTT | CASSYLRVSGSTIYF
many | TRBJ1-1 | NA | TRBV6-2/TRBV6-3 | TGTGCCAGCAGCACCCGACGAGCTGAAGCTTTCTTT | CASSTRRAEAFF
many | TRBJ2-7 | NA | TRBV10-3 | TGTGCCATCAGTGTAGGCAGCTACGAGCAGTACTTC | CAISVGSYEQYF
NA | TRBJ1-4 | TRBD1 | TRBV10-3 | TGTGCCGTTTCTAGCGGGACAGGGGATGAAAAACTGTTTTTT | CAVSSGTGDEKLFF
NA | TRBJ1-2 | NA | TRBV2 | TGTGCCAGCAGTGAATCTCGAAGGGTTGATGGCTACACCTTC | CASSESRRVDGYTF
many | TRBJ1-5 | TRBD1 | TRBV19 | TGTGCCAGTAGTAGGGCCCGACAGGGAGGCAATCAGCCCCAGCATTTT | CASSRARQGGNQPQHF
few | TRBJ1-1 | NA | TRBV5-5 | TGTGCCAGCAGCTTGGTTTGCCGGAACACTGAAGCTTTCTTT | CASSLVCRNTEAFF
few | TRBJ2-3 | NA | TRBV6-5 | TGTGCCACCCTTTTAGCGTATGGAGGGAATCAGCCCCAGTATTTT | CATLLAYGGNQPQYF
NA | TRBJ1-2 | TRBD1 | TRBV12-3/TRBV12-4 | TGTGCCAGCAGTCCGACTTGGACAGGCGGCTACACCTTC | CASSPTWTGGYTF
few | TRBJ1-2 | NA | TRBV7-9 | TGTGCCAGCAGCTCAGGGGTGACAGGCGAATTCAACTATGGCTACACCTTC | CASSSGVTGEFNYGYTF
NA | TRBJ2-5 | TRBD1 | TRBV6-5 | TGTGCCAGCACCCCCAGGAAGGGCAGGGGGGAGACCCAGTACTTC | CASTPRKGRGETQYF
once | TRBJ1-5 | NA | TRBV27 | TGTGCCAGCCAGGACTGGGGAAGCAATCAGCCCCAGCATTTT | CASQDWGSNQPQHF
NA | TRBJ1-2 | TRBD1 | TRBV9 | TGTGCCAGCAGCGTAGAAAGGACAGGGGGAAGAGGCTACACCTTC | CASSVERTGGRGYTF
NA | TRBJ1-2 | TRBD1 | TRBV12-3/TRBV12-4 | TGTGCCAGCAGTTTACAGGGGGCCGGGGGAAACACCTTC | CASSLQGAGGNTF
NA | TRBJ2-7 | NA | TRBV7-9 | TGTGCCAGCAGTACTTTGGGGGTAAACGAGCAGTACTTC | CASSTLGVNEQYF
few | TRBJ1-2 | TRBD1 | TRBV13 | TGTGCCAGCAGCTTAGTTCGCACAGGGGACAACTATGGCTACACCTTC | CASSLVRTGDNYGYTF
NA | TRBJ1-5 | TRBD1 | TRBV24-1 | TGTGCCACCAGTGATTTGGGAAGGGGGCCGCAGCATTTT | CATSDLGRGPQHF
few | TRBJ2-7 | NA | TRBV7-2 | TGCGCCAGCAGCCAACTTGAGGGCAGTACCTACGAGCAGTACTTC | CASSQLEGSTYEQYF
few | TRBJ2-7 | NA | TRBV7-9 | TGTGCCAGCAGTTACTTTGCGACCTCCGGTCTGAGCTACGAGCAGTACTTC | CASSYFATSGLSYEQYF
NA | TRBJ2-2 | NA | TRBV20-1 | TGCAGTGCGACGAGTCCGGGGACCAACACCGGGGAGCTGTTTTTT | CSATSPGTNTGELFF
many | TRBJ1-3 | NA | TRBV11-2 | TGTGCCAGCAGCTTCCCTGGAAACACCATATATTTT | CASSFPGNTIYF
NA | TRBJ1-2 | TRBD1 | TRBV13 | TGTGCCAGCAGCTTAGGCCTCGACAGGGGACAGGATGGCTACACCTTC | CASSLGLDRGQDGYTF
few | TRBJ2-5 | NA | TRBV9 | TGTGCCAGCAGCGTAGGAGAATGGGCTTCACAAGAGACCCAGTACTTC | CASSVGEWASQETQYF
NA | TRBJ2-2 | TRBD1 | TRBV11-2 | TGTACCAGCAGCCCCCGACAGGGCTCAGGTACCACCGGGGAGCTGTTTTTT | CTSSPRQGSGTTGELFF
many | TRBJ1-1 | NA | TRBV10-1 | TGCGCCAGCAGCGAGCCCCCAGGGGTCGTAGCTTTCTTT | CASSEPPGVVAFF
NA | TRBJ2-7 | TRBD1 | TRBV12-3/TRBV12-4 | TGTGCCAGCAGCCCGACAGGGGGCTGGGACGAGCAGTACTTC | CASSPTGGWDEQYF
NA | TRBJ1-1 | NA | TRBV5-1 | TGCGCCAGCAGCCAAATCGGTCGGGACACTGAAGCTCTCTTT | CASSQIGRDTEALF
few | TRBJ2-6 | TRBD2 | TRBV27 | TGTGCCAGCAGTTGGCTAGCGGGAGTGGGGGCCAACGTCCTGACTTTC | CASSWLAGVGANVLTF
few | TRBJ1-3 | NA | TRBV7-9 | TGTGCCAGCAGCCCACTGGGGACCGACCTCTCAGGAAACACCATATATTTT | CASSPLGTDLSGNTIYF
few | TRBJ1-3 | NA | TRBV7-9 | TGTGCCAGCAGCTCCTCTGGGGACTCCTCTGGAAACACCATATATTTT | CASSSSGDSSGNTIYF
NA | TRBJ2-7 | NA | TRBV7-9 | TGTGCCTGCCTCACCCAGGGGCCAGGGACAAAAGAATCCTACGAGCAGTACTTC | CACLTQGPGTKESYEQYF
many | TRBJ2-7 | NA | TRBV7-3 | TGTGCCAGCAGCTTAAGAAGGTTTTCGCGCAGTCCCTTGTGGCAGTACTTC | CASSLRRFSRSPLWQYF
NA | TRBJ2-5 | NA | TRBV5-5 | TGTGCCAGCAGCAACTATCAGGATTTCGGGACCCAGTACTTC | CASSNYQDFGTQYF
NA | TRBJ2-3 | TRBD2 | TRBV25-1 | TGTGCCAGCAGTGGAGCGGGAGATATAACAGATACGCAGTATTTT | CASSGAGDITDTQYF
many | TRBJ2-7 | NA | TRBV11-2 | TGTGCCAGCAGTCAGAGCGGAGCCGAGCAGTACTTC | CASSQSGAEQYF
many | TRBJ1-5 | NA | TRBV12-3/TRBV12-4 | TGTGCCAGCACAGGTAGCAATCAGCCCCAGCATTTT | CASTGSNQPQHF
few | TRBJ2-5 | NA | TRBV2 | TGTGCCAGCAGCCCGGACTCCCTGGAGACCCAGTACTTC | CASSPDSLETQYF
few | TRBJ2-7 | NA | TRBV6-6 | TGTGCCAGCAGTCTTCTGGGGAGTAACGAGCAGTACTTC | CASSLLGSNEQYF
few | TRBJ1-1 | NA | TRBV12-3/TRBV12-4 | TGTGCCAGCAGTTGGAGGGGACCCGCCGAAGCTTTCTTT | CASSWRGPAEAFF
NA | TRBJ2-5 | TRBD1 | TRBV25-1 | TGTGCCAGCAGCTTGGACAGGGGGCCGGAAGAGACCCAGTACTTC | CASSLDRGPEETQYF
NA | TRBJ2-1 | NA | TRBV11-2 | TGTGCCAGCAGCTTAGTTAGCGGCGTAACTCCTGAGCAGTTCTTC | CASSLVSGVTPEQFF
many | TRBJ2-5 | NA | TRBV7-2 | TGTGCCAGCAGCTTACCCGCCGTCCGGGCACTGTACTTC | CASSLPAVRALYF
NA | TRBJ2-7 | TRBD2 | TRBV11-2 | TGCGCCAGCAGCCAAATAGCGGGAGGATCCTACGAGCAGTACTTC | CASSQIAGGSYEQYF
NA | TRBJ2-5 | TRBD2 | TRBV4-1 | TGCGCCAGCAGCCAAGGGGTGACTAGCGGGGGACAAGAGACCCAGTACTTC | CASSQGVTSGGQETQYF
many | TRBJ2-5 | NA | TRBV29-1 | TGCAGCGTTAGTCAAGAGACCCAGTACTTC | CSVSQETQYF
NA | TRBJ1-6 | NA | TRBV4-3 | TGCGCCAGCAGCCAAGGTGAATCACCCCTCCACTTT | CASSQGESPLHF
NA | TRBJ2-5 | TRBD2 | TRBV9 | TGTGCCAGCAGCTCCCGGACTAGCGGGGAGGAGACCCAGTACTTC | CASSSRTSGEETQYF
few | TRBJ1-5 | NA | TRBV4-3 | TGCGCCAGCAGCCAGGACTCCGGGACACTCAATCAGCCCCAGCATTTT | CASSQDSGTLNQPQHF
NA | TRBJ1-2 | NA | TRBV6-1 | TGTGCCAGCAGTGGGACAGTGCCTTCAACTAACTATGGCTACACCTTC | CASSGTVPSTNYGYTF
NA | TRBJ1-5 | NA | TRBV2 | TGTGCCAGCAGTGAAGGGGGAAGGGTGAATCAGCCCCAGCATTTT | CASSEGGRVNQPQHF
NA | TRBJ1-1 | NA | TRBV11-2 | TGTGCCAGCAGCCAAGAAGGACAAAGTGGAGCTTTCTTT | CASSQEGQSGAFF
NA | TRBJ2-1 | NA | TRBV6-5 | TGTGCCAGCAGTTTCGGCGGCGTGGGGACTGAGCAGTTCTTC | CASSFGGVGTEQFF
NA | TRBJ2-5 | TRBD2 | TRBV11-3 | TGTGCCAGCAGCCCCTCGCGGGGGGGTGTCGACGAGACCCAGTACTTC | CASSPSRGGVDETQYF
NA | TRBJ2-1 | NA | TRBV5-1 | TGCGCCAGCAGCTTGGGGCAGGAGCAGTTCTTC | CASSLGQEQFF
few | TRBJ1-1 | NA | TRBV5-8 | TGTGCCAGCAGCTTGGTCCTCTGGGAGTCGGTGGCTTTCTTT | CASSLVLWESVAFF
NA | TRBJ1-5 | TRBD1 | TRBV6-1 | TGTGCCAGCACGCCTAAGCGTCAGGGGGCTCATCAGCCCCAGCATTTT | CASTPKRQGAHQPQHF